The next 11 T cell receptor beta chains were all read from a single sample in a study of cytomegalovirus exposure and HLA in healthy donors. With 60 Vbeta and 13 Jbeta primers, the PCR was carried out. This table comes from immunoSEQ multiplex PCR, and its TCRdb copy is limited to in-frame clones, with some not included. This sample has 100,000 or so clones, with 80% found just once. Sequencing input: PBMCs. The origin of the receptors is a man aged 30 to 45 in good health and CMV-seropositive.

To note about this clone: The same CDR3 also results from other DNA sequences found in this sample. This chain links TRBV4-1 with TRBJ1-2; 10 bases are a match to TRBD1. V shed 5 bases, J shed 7 bases, and the junction held 10 bases outside the gene matches. The germline V gene has CDR1 MGHRA and CDR2 YSYEKL. The CDR3 extends over 15 amino acids. CDR3 sequence reads: CASSKGWGDRGGYTF. The CDR3 nucleotides read TGCGCCAGCAGCAAGGGGTGGGGGGACAGGGGTGGCTACACCTTC.

The CDR3 is CASSLDRGMNSPLHF. The DNA of the CDR3 is TGCGCCAGCAGCTTGGACAGGGGGATGAATTCACCCCTCCACTTT. V gene TRBV5-1 combines with J gene TRBJ1-6, with TRBD1 matching over 8 bases. Germline CDR1 SGHRS, CDR2 YFSETQ. This CDR3 spans 15 amino acids. J lost 7 bases, V lost 0 bases, and 3 bases had no gene match.

The chain combines TRBV28 with TRBJ2-7; no clear D gene. Trimming removed 0 bases from V and 6 bases from J, with 9 bases in between. Germline V lookup: CDR1 MDHEN, CDR2 SYDVKM. This CDR3 has 13 amino acids. For the CDR3, the DNA is TGTGCCAGCAGTTTATGGTCCGGTCTCGAGCAGTACTTC. Protein product: CASSLWSGLEQYF.

This clone was recorded only once. The chain combines TRBV5-1 with TRBJ2-1; 9 bases agree with TRBD1. CDR1 and CDR2 from the germline V gene are SGHRS and YFSETQ. J was trimmed by 2 bases and V by 0 bases; bases with no gene match: 3. This CDR3 contains 16 residues. The CDR3 DNA reads as TGCGCCAGCAGCTTGGTGGGGACAGGGACCTACAATGAGCAGTTCTTC. Translation: CASSLVGTGTYNEQFF.

V gene TRBV4-2 combines with J gene TRBJ2-7, with unresolved D. This CDR3 comprises 15 residues. Deletions cut 4 bases from V and 1 base from J, with 14 bases between. Germline CDR1 LGHNA, CDR2 YNFKEQ. The CDR3 protein is CASSPLALPSYEQYF. In DNA form, the CDR3 reads TGTGCCAGCAGCCCCCTGGCACTACCTTCCTACGAGCAGTACTTC.

The chain has TRBV30 and TRBJ1-2; D might be TRBD1 (5 bases). The germline gives CDR1 GTSNPN, CDR2 SVGIG (reference sequence). V lost 4 bases, J lost 4 bases, and 22 bases lay in between. This CDR3 contains 16 residues. CDR3 protein: CAWIHPLTRRGYGYTF. The CDR3 DNA follows: TGTGCCTGGATCCACCCCCTGACCCGGAGGGGCTATGGCTACACCTTC. Combining the CDR3 with reference TRBV30 and TRBJ1-2 gives the whole variable domain SQTIHQWPATLVQPVGSPLSLECTVEGTSNPNLYWYRQAAGRGLQLLFYSVGIGQISSEVPQNLSASRPQDRQFILSSKKLLLSDSGFYLCAWIHPLTRRGYGYTFGSGTRLTVV.

This chain links TRBV7-9 with TRBJ2-5; TRBD2 matches 10 bases. The length of the CDR3 is 14 residues. The germline CDR1 and CDR2 sequences are SEHNR and FQNEAQ (reference sequence). The V segment lost 5 bases and the J segment 2 bases; nucleotides outside the gene matches: 2. CDR3 sequence reads: CASSQRGGQETQYF. The CDR3 DNA is TGTGCCAGCAGCCAGCGGGGGGGACAAGAGACCCAGTACTTC.

J is TRBJ2-2 and V is TRBV19; D is perhaps TRBD2 (5 bases). The CDR3 extends over 14 amino acids. Germline-derived CDR1 and CDR2 are LNHDA and SQIVND (reference sequence). V was clipped by 0 bases and J by 6 bases, with 8 bases between them. CDR3: CASSIEIGAGELFF. The CDR3 DNA is TGTGCCAGTAGTATAGAAATCGGGGCCGGGGAGCTGTTTTTT.

The gene calls are TRBV6-4 and TRBJ1-1; no reliable D call. Germline lookup yields CDR1 MRHNA and CDR2 SNTAGT. The CDR3 runs to 13 residues. Trimming shortened V by 6 bases and J by 0 bases, and 8 bases separated the two germline ends. CDR3 DNA: TGTGCCAGCAGCCCCGGGGTGAACACTGAAGCTTTCTTT. This translates into CASSPGVNTEAFF.

The chain carries TRBV5-4 and TRBJ1-4, with a tentative D call TRBD1 (6 bases). Germline CDR1 and CDR2: SGHNT and YYREEE (reference sequence). The CDR3 loop spans 14 amino acids. V lost 3 bases, J lost 6 bases, and 12 bases lay in between. This CDR3 reads CASSSTGTYEKLFF. The CDR3 DNA reads TGTGCCAGCAGCTCCACAGGGACGTATGAAAAACTGTTTTTT.

The chain combines TRBV10-2 with TRBJ2-3; 11 nucleotides align to TRBD2. CDR3 length equals 18 residues. The germline gives CDR1 WSHSY, CDR2 SAAADI. The ends lost 4 bases at V and 5 bases at J; junction bases unmatched: 14. CDR3 loop: CASSARTSGRVGIDTQYF. The DNA for the CDR3 is TGCGCCAGCAGTGCTAGGACTAGCGGGCGAGTGGGGATAGATACGCAGTATTTT.